The 27 T cell receptor beta chains reported below all come from one sample, sequenced in a study of shared clonotypes between healthy human individuals. Profiled with immunoSEQ multiplex PCR; TCRdb holds only in-frame clones, not every one. This sample has millions of clones, with about 95% found just once. In the naive CD8 group, cells lacked CD45RO and were positively selected for CCR7, so terminally differentiated effector memory CD45RA+ cells were left out. Sequencing was performed on naive CD8+ T cells sorted from blood. The receptors come from a man aged 18 to 30 in good health.

The V gene is TRBV4-1, the J gene TRBJ2-4; a possible D gene is TRBD2 (5 bases). Germline V gene data show CDR1 as MGHRA and CDR2 as YSYEKL. The V end lost 1 base, the J end lost 9 bases, and 10 bases lay between the germline ends. CDR3 length: 13 residues. CDR3 DNA: TGCGCCAGCAGCCAAGGGACTGGATTCATTCAGTACTTC. Its protein product is CASSQGTGFIQYF.

This sequence joins TRBV10-3 and TRBJ2-2; no clear D. Trimming took 1 base from V and 1 from J, leaving 10 bases between them. CDR1 ENHRY and CDR2 SYGVKD come from the germline V gene. The CDR3 spans 16 residues. CDR3 region: CAISEFTSWNTGELFF. CDR3 in DNA: TGTGCCATCAGTGAGTTCACAAGTTGGAACACCGGGGAGCTGTTTTTT.

V is TRBV9 and J is TRBJ2-1, with D unresolved. The CDR3 has 13 residues. Between the trimmed V and J ends, which lost 4 bases and 7 bases, there was a span of 12 bases. Germline V lookup: CDR1 SGDLS, CDR2 YYNGEE. This CDR3 is CASSPTVGNEQFF. DNA of the CDR3: TGTGCCAGCAGCCCCACCGTGGGGAATGAGCAGTTCTTC.

This clone was counted a single time. The chain carries TRBV29-1 and TRBJ1-2; tentatively, D is TRBD1 (5 bases). The CDR3 consists of 13 residues. The germline gives CDR1 SQVTM, CDR2 ANQGSEA. Trimming removed 3 bases at V and 1 base at J, with 9 bases between. The DNA for the CDR3 is TGCAGCGTTGACGCAGGGATTAACTATGGCTACACCTTC. The encoded protein is CSVDAGINYGYTF.

With respect to this clone: At the DNA level, this CDR3 is encoded by other sequences in the same sample as well. This chain links TRBV4-1 with TRBJ2-3; TRBD2 matches at 7 bases. CDR3 length equals 13 residues. The V gene's germline CDR1 is MGHRA and CDR2 YSYEKL. After removal of 3 bases from V and 4 bases from J, the junction contained 1 base not matched to a gene. In DNA, the CDR3 is TGCGCCAGCAGCCAGGGGGGGTCAGATACGCAGTATTTT. This sequence encodes CASSQGGSDTQYF.

The J gene is TRBJ2-1, the V gene TRBV10-2, with 7 bases lining up with TRBD2. Unmatched junction bases numbered 7, after V lost 4 bases and J lost 4 bases. Germline assignment: CDR1 WSHSY and CDR2 SAAADI. CDR3 length: 15 amino acids. CDR3 in DNA: TGCGCCAGCAGTGTAGGGACTAACCCGTACAATGAGCAGTTCTTC. It codes for CASSVGTNPYNEQFF.

CDR3 nucleotide sequence: TGTGCCAGCAGCTTGGCTATGGAGGTGGGGACTTTCTTT. This sequence encodes CASSLAMEVGTFF. The chain joins TRBV5-6 to TRBJ1-1; D is unresolved. Germline assignment: CDR1 SGHDT and CDR2 YYEEEE. V was clipped by 0 bases and J by 12 bases, with 15 bases between them. This CDR3 is built from 13 residues.

As concerns this clone: The limits of the CDR3 on the DNA are not certain, so only TCRdb's listed CDR3 is given. This chain uses TRBV21-1 with TRBJ1-6; TRBD1 reflects the table's D call only, with no check against the DNA. TRBV21-1 is marked as a pseudogene. The CDR3 extends over 22 residues, inclusive of both ends. CDR3 sequence: CASSYGCCRDRGTPNYNSPLHF.

The chain uses TRBV6-5 and TRBJ2-2; tentative D call: TRBD1 (6 bases). Germline CDR1 MNHEY, CDR2 SVGAGI. The CDR3 loop spans 16 amino acids. V lost 3 bases and J lost 3, with 14 bases in between. In DNA form, the CDR3 reads TGTGCCAGCAGTTATTCCGCAGGGGTTGACACCGGGGAGCTGTTTTTT. This codes for CASSYSAGVDTGELFF.

Comment on this clone: Other DNA sequences in this sample translate to the same CDR3. V and J are TRBV6-5 and TRBJ2-7, with D tentatively TRBD2 (5 bases). The CDR3 length is 14 residues. Trimming took 0 bases from V and 2 from J, leaving 8 bases between them. Germline V gene data show CDR1 as MNHEY and CDR2 as SVGAGI. For the CDR3, the DNA is TGTGCCAGCAGTTACTCCGAGGGTCCCTACGAGCAGTACTTC. It codes for CASSYSEGPYEQYF.

The rearrangement joins TRBV4-2 to TRBJ2-7; 13 nucleotides line up with TRBD2. Germline assignment: CDR1 LGHNA and CDR2 YNFKEQ. The CDR3 covers 18 residues. Germline trimming cut 1 base from V and 0 bases from J; bases unmatched to any gene: 6. CDR3 DNA sequence: TGTGCCAGCAGCCAAGTCGGACTAGCGGGGGAGAGCTCCTACGAGCAGTACTTC. Its translation: CASSQVGLAGESSYEQYF.

The chain has TRBV30 and TRBJ2-7; maybe TRBD1 (5 bases). CDR1 and CDR2 from the germline V gene are GTSNPN and SVGIG (reference sequence). This CDR3 spans 12 amino acids. The V end was cut by 4 bases, the J end by 2 bases, with 9 bases between. CDR3 DNA: TGTGCCTGGAACAGGAACCCCTACGAGCAGTACTTC. Translation gives CAWNRNPYEQYF.

J is TRBJ2-7 and V is TRBV11-2; D unclear. The CDR3 has 14 amino acids. The ends were cut back, 3 bases at V and 3 bases at J, with 12 bases in the middle. Germline V gene lookup returns CDR1 SGHAT and CDR2 FQNNGV. The DNA of the CDR3 is TGTGCCAGCAGCTTTGGTTTGGGAATCTACGAGCAGTACTTC. Translating it yields CASSFGLGIYEQYF.

The chain recombines TRBV28 with TRBJ2-7; D unresolved. V lost 6 bases and J 3 bases, leaving 12 bases between the germline ends. The CDR3 length is 13 residues. The germline CDR1 and CDR2 sequences are MDHEN and SYDVKM. The CDR3 is CASSRYGDYEQYF. Here the CDR3 DNA reads TGTGCCAGCAGCCGTTACGGTGACTACGAGCAGTACTTC.

V is TRBV2 and J is TRBJ2-7; perhaps TRBD1 as D (6 bases). In germline, CDR1 is SNHLY, CDR2 FYNNEI. V gave up 0 bases and J gave up 13 bases, with 16 bases separating them. This CDR3 has 13 amino acids. CDR3 bases: TGTGCCAGCAGTGAAGCGCTTCTGGACAGTCCCTACTTC. As protein: CASSEALLDSPYF.

Of note for this clone: Additional DNA sequences in this sample encode the identical CDR3. The chain links TRBV27 to TRBJ2-3, with TRBD2 identical over 8 bases. The germline CDR1 and CDR2 sequences are MNHEY and SMNVEV (reference sequence). V lost 0 bases, J lost 1 base, and 3 bases stayed unmatched. The CDR3 runs 16 residues. CDR3 DNA: TGTGCCAGCAGTTTATCGTCGGGAGGGGGCACAGATACGCAGTATTTT. It is translated as CASSLSSGGGTDTQYF.

The chain employs TRBV7-9 and TRBJ1-4; maybe TRBD1 (5 bases). Trimming took 6 bases from V and 6 from J, leaving 14 bases between them. The CDR3 spans 14 residues. CDR1 and CDR2 (germline): SEHNR, FQNEAQ (reference sequence). The CDR3 here is CASSPRGEDEKLFF. Here the CDR3 DNA reads TGTGCCAGCAGTCCGCGAGGGGAAGATGAAAAACTGTTTTTT.

V usage is TRBV7-6 and J usage is TRBJ2-3; D gene uncertain. The CDR3 loop spans 14 amino acids. Deletions cut 5 bases from V and 2 bases from J, with 11 bases between. Germline-derived CDR1 and CDR2 are SGHVS and FNYEAQ. CDR3 sequence: CASSHRAFTDTQYF. CDR3 nucleotides: TGTGCCAGCAGCCACCGGGCCTTCACAGATACGCAGTATTTT. Full variable domain (rest looked up from reference TRBV7-6 and TRBJ2-3): GAGVSQSPRYKVTKRGQDVALRCDPISGHVSLYWYRQALGQGPEFLTYFNYEAQQDKSGLPNDRFSAERPEGSISTLTIQRTEQRDSAMYRCASSHRAFTDTQYFGPGTRLTVL.

This rearrangement joins TRBV4-1 to TRBJ1-3; 10 bases agree with TRBD1. The trim removed 2 bases at V and 9 bases at J, leaving 10 bases unmatched. In germline, CDR1 is MGHRA, CDR2 YSYEKL. The CDR3 covers 16 residues. The CDR3: CASSQNRDRGGATIYF. CDR3 sequence (DNA): TGCGCCAGCAGCCAAAACCGGGACAGGGGAGGTGCCACCATATATTTT.

V and J are TRBV6-1 and TRBJ2-3; D may match TRBD1 or TRBD2 (6 bases each). The germline gives CDR1 MNHNS, CDR2 SASEGT. The CDR3 runs 18 residues. V was shortened by 2 bases and J by 0 bases, with 18 bases between the two germline ends. In nucleotides, the CDR3 is TGTGCCAGCAGTGAAAGGCGAGGGGGGTCTTCTAGCACAGATACGCAGTATTTT. Translated: CASSERRGGSSSTDTQYF.

This chain uses TRBV7-8 with TRBJ2-1; D is unclear. V lost 5 bases to trimming and J lost 5 bases, with 13 bases between them. The CDR3 covers 14 residues. In germline, CDR1 is SGHVS, CDR2 FQNEAQ. The CDR3 bases are TGTGCCAGCAGCCTGGGCCCGGGTAACAATGAGCAGTTCTTC. This sequence encodes CASSLGPGNNEQFF. Full variable domain (outside the CDR3, taken from reference TRBV7-8 and TRBJ2-1): GAGVSQSPRYKVAKRGQDVALRCDPISGHVSLFWYQQALGQGPEFLTYFQNEAQLDKSGLPSDRFFAERPEGSVSTLKIQRTQQEDSAVYLCASSLGPGNNEQFFGPGTRLTVL.

The V gene is TRBV28, the J gene TRBJ2-7; D perhaps matches TRBD2 (5 bases). The CDR3 has 16 residues. Germline V lookup: CDR1 MDHEN, CDR2 SYDVKM. Trimming stripped 6 bases from V and 7 bases from J, with 25 bases between. CDR3 DNA sequence: TGTGCCAGCAGCCCCAGAGGGATACTACGGTTAGAAGAGCAGTACTTC. It translates to CASSPRGILRLEEQYF.

The V gene is TRBV1, the J gene TRBJ2-2; the D call of TRBD2 is as the table states it, not checked on the DNA. TRBV1 is tagged as a pseudogene. This CDR3 region has 15 residues. CDR3 in amino acids: CTSSQNQTGTGELFF. The CDR3 DNA is TGCACCAGCAGCCAAAACCAAACGGGCACCGGGGAGCTGTTTTTT.

This chain joins TRBV9 and TRBJ1-3; the D is unclear. The CDR3 totals 13 residues. The germline V and J ends were trimmed by 3 bases and 2 bases, with 6 bases remaining between them. Germline V gene lookup returns CDR1 SGDLS and CDR2 YYNGEE. CDR3 region: CASSDSAGNTIYF. CDR3 nucleotide sequence: TGTGCCAGCAGCGACAGTGCTGGAAACACCATATATTTT.

This rearrangement joins TRBV6-1 to TRBJ1-1; TRBD1 matches at 10 bases. V shed 1 base and J 6 bases; nucleotides not matched to a gene: 2. In germline, CDR1 is MNHNS, CDR2 SASEGT. This CDR3 has 14 amino acids. The CDR3 nucleotides are TGTGCCAGCAGTGAAGTTGGGACAGGGGCTGAAGCTTTCTTT. Translating gives CASSEVGTGAEAFF.

V is TRBV7-2 and J is TRBJ1-6; weak D call: TRBD1 (5 bases). The V gene's germline CDR1 is SGHTA and CDR2 FQGNSA. The CDR3 length is 16 residues. V was pared by 1 base and J by 4 bases, with 11 bases between. The CDR3, as DNA: TGTGCCAGCAGCTTAGTTCCAGGGCGTTATAATTCACCCCTCCACTTT. Translating it yields CASSLVPGRYNSPLHF.

The chain uses TRBV7-6 and TRBJ1-1, with D maybe TRBD1 (6 bases). Germline loops: CDR1 SGHVS, CDR2 FNYEAQ. Trimming cost V 3 bases and J 0 bases, with 17 bases left between them. The CDR3 sequence is 17 residues long. Here the CDR3 DNA reads TGTGCCAGCAGCTTTAGCGTGGACAGATCCATGAACACTGAAGCTTTCTTT. It translates to CASSFSVDRSMNTEAFF.